The entry that follows covers one T cell receptor beta chain sequence. The antigen is undetermined. The data belong to a study of early T cells in non-severe SARS-CoV-2 infection. Study background: Bulk RNA isolated from unsorted whole blood underwent sequencing; chains were not paired. Findings of the study overall: VDJdb-based matching was biased toward anti-spike CD8 responses and missed private and CD4 specificities.

The TCR library protocol attached unique molecular identifiers to the individual cDNA molecules. TCRdb re-derived calls from the 5' RACE reads in MiXCR, one entry per CDR3 protein. The table has about 80,000 distinct CDR3 sequences, about an eighth seen once. After removal of 6 bases from V and 3 bases from J, the junction contained 0 bases not matched to a gene. Looked up from germline, CDR1 is SGHTA and CDR2 is FQGNSA. The CDR3 extends over 12 amino acids. The TCR sequence derives from an adult who was a healthcare worker with PCR-confirmed SARS-CoV-2 infection or an uninfected control (not recorded which). The chain joins TRBV7-2 to TRBJ2-3, with 7 bases that match TRBD1. Sequenced input: whole blood. The DNA for the CDR3 is TGTGCCAGCAGACAGGGGACAGATACGCAGTATTTT. Amino acids: CASRQGTDTQYF.